The clone carrying this T cell receptor beta chain was observed a handful of times. Germline V CDR1 and CDR2: MNHEY, SMNVEV (reference sequence). The CDR3 is made up of 15 amino acids. V was trimmed by 4 bases and J by 0 bases, leaving 13 bases between them. The sample originates from a study of blood T cell repertoires in COVID-19. Study in general: Acute-phase and convalescent COVID-19 samples originated in the United States, Italy and Spain. Nucleic acid was either cDNA or gDNA, and it came from T cells, B-cell-depleted T cells, or PBMCs.

Methods used by the authors: Reference gene primer amplification yielded estimated nucleated cell counts. Some clones are missing from TCRdb's copy, which holds only in-frame ones; the method was immunoSEQ multiplex PCR. V and J calls and clone size follow that table, whereas D and trimming were derived from the DNA. This sample has tens of thousands of clones, with approximately 82% found just once. This clonotype originated in a human donor in a cohort sampled during active COVID-19. This rearrangement joins TRBV27 to TRBJ2-7, with a tentative D call TRBD2 (7 bases). The material sequenced was peripheral blood. The CDR3 DNA is TGTGCCAGCAGTTCGGGGGGCAGGAGCTCCTACGAGCAGTACTTC. Its translation is CASSSGGRSSYEQYF.